This T cell receptor beta chain was recorded in a study of early T cells in non-severe SARS-CoV-2 infection. The wider study: The chains were unpaired, and the sequenced material was bulk RNA from unsorted whole blood.

TCRdb used MiXCR to reprocess the 5' RACE reads, holding one entry per CDR3 protein. Of 87,000 or so distinct CDR3 sequences in the sample, 14% were seen once. CDR3 length: 15 amino acids. From germline, CDR1 is SQVTM and CDR2 ANQGSEA. The V and J ends lost 4 bases and 1 base, in that order; junction bases with no gene match: 7. The V call is TRBV29-1, the J call TRBJ1-5; 7 bases agree with TRBD1. The sequenced sample consisted of whole blood. The TCR originated in an adult who was a healthcare worker with PCR-confirmed SARS-CoV-2 infection or an uninfected control (not recorded which). Written as DNA, the CDR3 is TGCAGCGTTGCCCTTGACAGGGCCAGCAATCAGCCCCAGCATTTT. Protein: CSVALDRASNQPQHF.